This T cell receptor (beta chain) was profiled in a study of T cell repertoires in cytomegalovirus infection. A note on this clonotype: Its target is unknown.

Germline assignment: CDR1 SGHVS and CDR2 FNYEAQ. This CDR3 spans 18 amino acids. V shed 5 bases and J shed 0 bases, with 21 bases lying between them. From the reads, TCRdb called clonotypes with MiXCR, one entry per CDR3 protein. This table holds a few hundred thousand distinct CDR3 sequences, about 40% found once. The receptor was derived from a human donor in good health (CMV status not recorded). Some clones in this sample may be carry-over from other donors' samples. The input for sequencing was cultured PBMCs, taken from culture after CMV antigen stimulation. The genes are TRBV7-6 and TRBJ2-3, with D tentatively TRBD2 (5 bases). Here the CDR3 DNA reads TGTGCCAGCAGCCCCTCCCCCGGCGGTTGGACTAGCACAGATACGCAGTATTTT. Protein product: CASSPSPGGWTSTDTQYF.